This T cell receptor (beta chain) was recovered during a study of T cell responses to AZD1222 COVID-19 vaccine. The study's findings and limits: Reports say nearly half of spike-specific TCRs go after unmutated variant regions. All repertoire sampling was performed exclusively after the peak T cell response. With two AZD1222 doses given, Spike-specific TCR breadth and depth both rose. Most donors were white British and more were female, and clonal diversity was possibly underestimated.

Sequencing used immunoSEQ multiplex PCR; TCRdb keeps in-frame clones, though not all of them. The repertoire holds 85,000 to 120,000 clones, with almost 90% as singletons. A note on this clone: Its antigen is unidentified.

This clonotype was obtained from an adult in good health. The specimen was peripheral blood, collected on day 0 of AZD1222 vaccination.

For the CDR3, the DNA is TGTGCCAGCAGCCACAGCGGCCCCAAAAACATTCAGTACTTC. Amino acids: CASSHSGPKNIQYF. V usage is TRBV14 and J usage is TRBJ2-4; possible D gene TRBD2, 5 bases. The ends were cut back, 3 bases at V and 2 bases at J, with 8 bases in the middle. CDR3 size: 14 residues. The germline V gene has CDR1 SGHDN and CDR2 FVKESK.